The 5 T cell receptor beta chains in this list originate from one sample, sequenced in a study of shared clonotypes between healthy human individuals. Sequencing used immunoSEQ multiplex PCR; TCRdb keeps in-frame clones, though not all of them. This table holds approximately 500,000 clones, approximately 81% found once. Material for sequencing was PBMCs. The receptors originated from a woman aged 40 to 50 in good health. Some clones in this sample may be carry-over from other donors' samples.

Notes on this clone: A far larger clone differs by one base, so this is likely a read error. Because the CDR3 is missing its conserved closing phenylalanine or tryptophan, this is likely a read error. V gene TRBV6-1 combines with J gene TRBJ1-1; D is ambiguous. Germline-derived CDR1 and CDR2 are MNHNS and SASEGT. The CDR3 runs 13 residues. V was clipped by 6 bases and J by 3 bases, with 11 bases between them. Here the CDR3 reads CASRLGKDTEAFL. CDR3 DNA sequence: TGTGCCAGCAGACTAGGGAAAGACACTGAAGCTTTCCTT.

Regarding this clone: A far larger clone differs by one base, so this is likely a read error. The sample contains more than one DNA sequence encoding this CDR3. This chain connects TRBV13 to TRBJ2-5, with 7 bases that match TRBD1. With V trimmed by 2 bases and J by 11 bases, 5 bases remained unmatched. Germline CDR1 PRHDT, CDR2 FYEKMQ (reference sequence). This CDR3 is 12 amino acids long. The CDR3 loop is CASSLIGTAQYF. In DNA, the CDR3 is TGTGCCAGCAGCTTAATCGGGACAGCACAGTACTTC.

Turning to this clone: A far larger clone is one nucleotide away, so this likely arose from a read error. The sample carries other DNA sequences with the same CDR3. The CDR3 here is CASSLVTGYGYTF. The DNA of the CDR3 is TGTGCCAGCAGCTTGGTAACCGGCTATGGCTACACCTTT. The chain couples TRBV5-4 to TRBJ1-2; D unresolved. Germline V gene lookup returns CDR1 SGHNT and CDR2 YYREEE (reference sequence). This CDR3 contains 13 residues.

V usage is TRBV28 and J usage is TRBJ2-7; 9 nucleotides match TRBD1. Losses at the gene ends were 5 bases for V and 2 bases for J; bases not matched to a gene: 7. The CDR3 covers 15 residues. The germline gives CDR1 MDHEN, CDR2 SYDVKM. The CDR3, as DNA: TGTGCCAGCAGTCGGACAGGGGCTCCTACCTACGAGCAGTACTTC. This sequence encodes CASSRTGAPTYEQYF.

This clone was observed a single time. As DNA, the CDR3 is TGTGCCAGCAGCCAAAGGTGGGTCCCCTACGAGCAGTACTTC. This sequence encodes CASSQRWVPYEQYF. The chain has TRBV11-1 and TRBJ2-7; D is uncertain. Trimming left V 5 bases short and J 2 bases short, with 13 bases between. Germline assignment: CDR1 SGHAT and CDR2 FQDESV (reference sequence). This CDR3 comprises 14 residues.